These 17 T cell receptor beta chains were all obtained from the same sample, sequenced in a study of T-cell reconstitution after alpha-beta-depleted transplantation in children. Unique molecular identifiers were used in preparing the TCRbeta library. One entry per CDR3 protein results from TCRdb running MiXCR on the PCR reads. The sample holds 400,000 to 500,000 distinct CDR3 sequences, roughly 11% seen once. Here the sequenced sample was PBMCs from the stem cell graft donor, taken from the stem cell graft. The receptors were sampled from a human donor who donated a stem cell graft to a child with acute myeloid leukemia.

The chain is built from TRBV19 and TRBJ2-3; unclear D gene. V shed 3 bases and J shed 0 bases, with 7 bases lying between them. This CDR3 spans 14 amino acids. Germline V gene data show CDR1 as LNHDA and CDR2 as SQIVND (reference sequence). CDR3 residues: CASSIGRSTDTQYF. As DNA, the CDR3 is TGTGCCAGTAGTATCGGCAGGAGCACAGATACGCAGTATTTT.

This clonotype was detected many times. This rearrangement joins TRBV20-1 to TRBJ2-1; 12 bases fit TRBD2. Trimming took 4 bases from V and 5 from J; bases not matched to a gene: 6. There are 15 residues in the CDR3. The germline V gene has CDR1 DFQATT and CDR2 SNEGSKA (reference sequence). The CDR3 spells CSATPGLAGNNEQFF. The CDR3 nucleotides read TGCAGTGCTACACCGGGACTAGCGGGTAACAATGAGCAGTTCTTC.

The chain couples TRBV20-1 to TRBJ2-5; 9 bases line up with TRBD1. The CDR3 has 13 residues. Unmatched junction bases numbered 7, after V lost 6 bases and J lost 5 bases. Germline V gene lookup returns CDR1 DFQATT and CDR2 SNEGSKA (reference sequence). CDR3 region: CSATGGREETQYF. The CDR3 bases are TGCAGTGCGACAGGGGGGCGGGAGGAGACCCAGTACTTC.

This clonotype was observed many times. V and J are TRBV25-1 and TRBJ2-3; 9 nucleotides agree with TRBD1. The CDR3 spans 16 residues. Per the germline V gene, CDR1 is MGHDK and CDR2 is SYGVNS. V dropped 6 bases and J dropped 6; count of bases not matched to a gene: 13. For the CDR3, the DNA is TGTGCCAGCAGCCTTACAGGGGGCGCTTCGGTGGATACGCAGTATTTT. Amino acids: CASSLTGGASVDTQYF. Filled out from reference TRBV25-1 and TRBJ2-3, the complete variable domain reads EADIYQTPRYLVIGTGKKITLECSQTMGHDKMYWYQQDPGMELHLIHYSYGVNSTEKGDLSSESTVSRIRTEHFPLTLESARPSHTSQYLCASSLTGGASVDTQYFGPGTRLTVL.

This clonotype was counted only a few times. The V call is TRBV5-1, the J call TRBJ2-2; D is perhaps TRBD2 (7 bases). Trimming stripped 4 bases from V and 2 bases from J, with 15 bases between. CDR1 SGHRS and CDR2 YFSETQ come from the germline V gene. The CDR3 covers 16 residues. The CDR3: CASSPTRGANTGELFF. CDR3 in DNA: TGCGCCAGCAGCCCGACCCGGGGGGCAAACACCGGGGAGCTGTTTTTT. Variable domain in full (rest from reference TRBV5-1 and TRBJ2-2): KAGVTQTPRYLIKTRGQQVTLSCSPISGHRSVSWYQQTPGQGLQFLFEYFSETQRNKGNFPGRFSGRQFSNSRSEMNVSTLELGDSALYLCASSPTRGANTGELFFGEGSRLTVL.

This rearrangement joins TRBV3-1 to TRBJ2-2, with D possibly matching TRBD2 (5 bases). CDR3 length: 14 residues. Trimming pared 4 bases from V and 5 bases from J, leaving 11 bases between. Germline CDR1 LGHDT, CDR2 YNNKEL (reference sequence). The CDR3 coding sequence is TGTGCCAGCAGCCGGCAGGCGGGTACCGGGGAGCTGTTTTTT. Protein: CASSRQAGTGELFF.

This chain joins TRBV20-1 and TRBJ2-3, with a possible D match to TRBD2 (5 bases). Germline V gives CDR1 DFQATT, CDR2 SNEGSKA (reference sequence). CDR3 size: 13 residues. The germline V and J ends were trimmed by 6 bases and 2 bases, with 12 bases remaining between them. CDR3 protein: CSAGGYSTDTQYF. The CDR3 DNA sequence: TGCAGTGCGGGCGGGTACTCCACAGATACGCAGTATTTT.

This clonotype was seen only a few times. The chain is built from TRBV12-3 or TRBV12-4 and TRBJ2-5; TRBD1 aligns across 10 bases. The CDR3 has 15 amino acids. V lost 4 bases to trimming and J lost 4 bases; unmatched junction nucleotides: 6. The CDR3 region is CASSSFRDRGETQYF. The CDR3 DNA is TGTGCCAGCAGTTCATTCCGGGACAGGGGAGAGACCCAGTACTTC.

The chain carries TRBV3-1 and TRBJ2-7; tentatively, D is TRBD2 (6 bases). The CDR3 is 17 amino acids. CDR1 and CDR2 from the germline V gene are LGHDT and YNNKEL (reference sequence). In DNA form, the CDR3 reads TGTGCCAGCACCCAAGGCCCACCGTTGGAGGGGTTCTACGAGCAGTACGTC. The encoded protein is CASTQGPPLEGFYEQYV.

This clonotype appeared a few times. V and J are TRBV3-1 and TRBJ2-7; TRBD2 might be the D (5 bases). Germline V gene lookup returns CDR1 LGHDT and CDR2 YNNKEL (reference sequence). The CDR3 has 16 amino acids. V was shortened by 1 base and J by 1 base, with 14 bases between the two germline ends. The DNA of the CDR3 is TGTGCCAGCAGCCAAGGTGAGGAGGAGTGGTCCTACGAGCAGTACTTC. Its translation is CASSQGEEEWSYEQYF.

This clonotype was counted at least ten times. The V gene is TRBV20-1, the J gene TRBJ2-5; D unclear. The length of the CDR3 is 14 residues. Looked up from germline, CDR1 is DFQATT and CDR2 is SNEGSKA (reference sequence). V lost 2 bases to trimming and J lost 2 bases, with 12 bases between them. CDR3 sequence reads: CSARRGATQETQYF. CDR3 sequence (DNA): TGCAGTGCTAGACGTGGAGCCACGCAAGAGACCCAGTACTTC.

As for this clonotype: A read error may explain this, as a much larger clone is one base away. The chain couples TRBV5-1 to TRBJ1-3; perhaps TRBD1 as D (5 bases). The CDR3 covers 16 residues. Germline V gives CDR1 SGHRS, CDR2 YFSETQ. The CDR3 here is CASNLGTATSGNTIYF. The CDR3 DNA is TGCGCCAGCAACTTGGGGACGGCTACCTCTGGAAACACCATATATTTT.

The chain couples TRBV7-9 to TRBJ1-1, with D hard to call. This CDR3 region has 14 residues. CDR1 and CDR2 from the germline V gene are SEHNR and FQNEAQ (reference sequence). The germline V and J ends were trimmed by 3 bases and 5 bases, with 13 bases remaining between them. CDR3: CASSFSSRGTEAFF. Here the CDR3 DNA reads TGTGCCAGCAGCTTCTCTTCTCGCGGGACTGAAGCTTTCTTT.

The rearrangement joins TRBV7-2 to TRBJ2-3; tentative D call: TRBD1 (6 bases). The V and J ends lost 3 bases and 1 base respectively, with 11 bases between them. This CDR3 is 15 amino acids long. Germline CDR1 reads SGHTA; CDR2 reads FQGNSA. The chain's CDR3 is CASSFQGPGTDTQYF. In DNA form, the CDR3 reads TGTGCCAGCAGCTTTCAGGGGCCAGGCACAGATACGCAGTATTTT.

This clonotype was seen a few times. The chain uses TRBV4-1 and TRBJ1-2; 8 bases match TRBD1. Germline V gene data show CDR1 as MGHRA and CDR2 as YSYEKL. V lost 0 bases to trimming and J lost 7 bases; unmatched junction nucleotides: 4. The CDR3 loop spans 14 amino acids. The DNA for the CDR3 is TGCGCCAGCAGCCAAGATGGGACAGGTCCTGGCTACACCTTC. It yields the protein CASSQDGTGPGYTF.

This clonotype was seen at least ten times. This chain joins TRBV10-3 and TRBJ1-4, with 7 bases identical to TRBD1. The V segment lost 5 bases and the J segment 6 bases; nucleotides outside the gene matches: 9. The CDR3 is 15 amino acids. Per germline, CDR1 ENHRY and CDR2 SYGVKD. CDR3 sequence: CAISPVQGQDEKLFF. DNA of the CDR3: TGTGCCATCAGTCCGGTACAGGGGCAGGATGAAAAACTGTTTTTT.

The chain is built from TRBV18 and TRBJ1-1; D is unresolved. Germline CDR1 and CDR2: KGHSH and LQKENI. CDR3 length: 14 amino acids. The V end lost 5 bases, the J end lost 2 bases, and 12 bases lay between the germline ends. CDR3: CASSGLQINTEAFF. The CDR3 nucleotides are TGTGCCAGCTCAGGATTACAGATTAACACTGAAGCTTTCTTT.